This T cell receptor (beta chain) was captured in a study of regulatory T cells in long-lasting Graves disease. With iRepertoire HTBI primers and Arm-PCR of CDR3 regions, TCR beta libraries were built. Each CDR3 protein is one row after TCRdb ran MiXCR on the multiplex PCR reads. This table has 300,000 to 500,000 distinct CDR3 sequences, 20% to 25% appearing once. Germline-derived CDR1 and CDR2 are SGHTA and FQGNSA. The CDR3 totals 14 residues. For this clonotype: The junction shows a germline mismatch at one end, possibly a read error.

Time point reported: persistent/refractory GD, antithyroid drugs over 5 years with positive TRAb. With RNA extracted from PBMCs as input, the TCR library was made. This TCR was sampled from a female donor with Graves disease. Here the sequenced sample was peripheral blood mononuclear cells (PBMCs), taken when the disease was refractory, from a patient treated with antithyroid drugs. The chain carries TRBV7-2 and TRBJ2-5, with a weak D call TRBD2 (6 bases). The CDR3 loop is CAGVGGTHRETQYF. The CDR3 nucleotides read TGCGCCGGCGTTGGCGGGACCCACCGGGAGACCCAGTACTTC.